These 13 T cell receptor beta chains share one sample of origin, sequenced in a study of blood T cell repertoires in COVID-19. Generated by immunoSEQ multiplex PCR, the TCRdb table keeps only in-frame clones and is missing some. The sample carries 65,000 to 90,000 clones, around 90% recorded once. Sequencing was performed on peripheral blood. These receptors originate from a human donor in a cohort sampled during active COVID-19.

The rearrangement links TRBV19 to TRBJ1-2; the D is unclear. Germline V gives CDR1 LNHDA, CDR2 SQIVND (reference sequence). The V end was cut by 7 bases, the J end by 5 bases, with 11 bases between. The CDR3 covers 12 residues. The CDR3 loop is CASIDGMYGYTF. The CDR3, as DNA: TGTGCCAGTATTGACGGGATGTATGGCTACACCTTC.

The chain is built from TRBV6-2 or TRBV6-3 and TRBJ2-1; 13 bases are a match to TRBD2. The length of the CDR3 is 19 residues. Germline V gene lookup returns CDR1 MNHEY and CDR2 SVGEGT. J lost 5 bases, V lost 5 bases, and 15 bases had no gene match. The CDR3 DNA is TGTGCCAGCAGTACTAGCGGGGGGGCGGCTTGGGGAGCAGACAATGAGCAGTTCTTC. It specifies CASSTSGGAAWGADNEQFF.

V gene TRBV6-5 combines with J gene TRBJ1-1; 11 bases fit TRBD1. Germline assignment: CDR1 MNHEY and CDR2 SVGAGI. The trim removed 6 bases at V and 7 bases at J, leaving 4 bases unmatched. The CDR3 is made up of 13 amino acids. CDR3 sequence reads: CASSTGTGGEAFF. CDR3 sequence (DNA): TGTGCCAGCAGCACCGGGACAGGGGGTGAAGCTTTCTTT.

Here the CDR3 reads CASSLTSGGETQYF. In DNA, the CDR3 is TGTGCCAGCAGCTTGACTAGCGGGGGAGAGACCCAGTACTTC. This chain uses TRBV5-4 with TRBJ2-5, with 11 bases matching TRBD2. The CDR3 has 14 amino acids. The J segment lost 4 bases and the V segment lost 1 base, leaving 0 bases of the junction unmatched. CDR1 is SGHNT and CDR2 is YYREEE in the germline V gene (reference sequence).

This clone was detected a few times. J is TRBJ1-2 and V is TRBV11-2, with D possibly TRBD1 on 5 matching bases. The germline CDR1 and CDR2 sequences are SGHAT and FQNNGV. This CDR3 spans 13 amino acids. Trimming took off 3 bases at V and 5 bases at J, with 10 bases between the two ends. CDR3: CASSFDRQYGYTF. The CDR3, as DNA: TGTGCCAGCAGCTTTGATCGACAGTATGGCTACACCTTC.

The V gene is TRBV29-1, the J gene TRBJ2-3; D is uncertain. Trimming took 3 bases from V and 0 from J, leaving 10 bases between them. CDR1 SQVTM and CDR2 ANQGSEA come from the germline V gene. This CDR3 contains 14 residues. CDR3 residues: CSVDPLFSTDTQYF. In DNA, the CDR3 is TGCAGCGTTGATCCCCTCTTTAGCACAGATACGCAGTATTTT.

This chain links TRBV7-2 with TRBJ1-2, with TRBD1 identical over 7 bases. The V gene's germline CDR1 is SGHTA and CDR2 FQGNSA. Trimming at V came to 0 bases and at J to 6 bases, leaving 7 bases not matched to a gene. The CDR3 has 15 residues. CDR3 DNA: TGTGCCAGCAGCTTAGCTCGGGACAGAAGAGATGGCTACACCTTC. It specifies CASSLARDRRDGYTF.

The chain links TRBV11-2 to TRBJ1-5, with D possibly matching TRBD1 (5 bases). CDR3 size: 15 residues. V lost 1 base, J lost 0 bases, and 7 bases lay in between. The germline gives CDR1 SGHAT, CDR2 FQNNGV. The CDR3 protein is CASSLAGNSNQPQHF. As DNA, the CDR3 is TGTGCCAGCAGCTTAGCAGGGAATAGCAATCAGCCCCAGCATTTT.

The chain combines TRBV3-1 (or the pseudogene TRBV3-2) with TRBJ1-2; D possibly corresponds to TRBD1 (5 bases). Deletions cut 2 bases from V and 4 bases from J, with 11 bases between. There are 14 residues in the CDR3. Germline assignment: CDR1 LGHDT and CDR2 YNNKEL (reference sequence). The CDR3 reads CASSQPDRGYGYTF. CDR3 nucleotide sequence: TGTGCCAGCAGCCAACCCGACAGAGGCTATGGCTACACCTTC.

This sequence joins TRBV12-3 or TRBV12-4 and TRBJ2-7; tentatively, D is TRBD2 (5 bases). The CDR3 runs to 13 residues. Deletions cut 7 bases from V and 7 bases from J, with 17 bases between. This CDR3 is CASTPGIPLEQYF. CDR3 DNA: TGTGCCAGCACCCCGGGGATCCCGTTGGAGCAGTACTTC.

This sequence joins TRBV5-5 and TRBJ1-4; D might be TRBD1 (5 bases). Trimming removed 7 bases at V and 3 bases at J, with 13 bases between. CDR3 length: 14 amino acids. Germline V gene sequence: CDR1 SGHKS, CDR2 YYEKEE (reference sequence). CDR3 sequence: CASRPRGANEKLFF. CDR3 in DNA: TGTGCCAGCCGACCGCGGGGGGCTAATGAAAAACTGTTTTTT.

The J gene is TRBJ2-3, the V gene TRBV6-4; 13 nucleotides align to TRBD2. Looked up from germline, CDR1 is MRHNA and CDR2 is SNTAGT. V shed 3 bases and J 5 bases; nucleotides not matched to a gene: 2. The CDR3 length is 15 residues. CDR3 loop: CASSDTSGGGDTQYF. CDR3 nucleotide sequence: TGTGCCAGCAGTGATACTAGCGGGGGGGGAGATACGCAGTATTTT.

V usage is TRBV10-3 and J usage is TRBJ2-3; 7 bases are a match to TRBD2. This CDR3 comprises 14 residues. Germline lookup yields CDR1 ENHRY and CDR2 SYGVKD. With 6 bases clipped from V and 0 bases from J, the junction kept 3 bases outside the gene matches. The CDR3 loop is CAIRPTSSTDTQYF. DNA of the CDR3: TGTGCCATCAGGCCGACTAGCAGCACAGATACGCAGTATTTT.